This entry is about one T cell receptor (beta chain). Sequencing was performed with immunoSEQ multiplex PCR; in TCRdb, only in-frame clones are kept and a portion is missing. The sample records about 130,000 clones, roughly 97% being singletons. V lost 6 bases and J lost 4, with 13 bases in between. This CDR3 has 13 amino acids. Germline V gene sequence: CDR1 LGHNA, CDR2 YNFKEQ. This record belongs to a study of T cell changes during pregnancy in multiple sclerosis. This TCR was recovered from a female donor with multiple sclerosis, enrolled in a pregnancy study. The specimen comprised peripheral blood, sampled after pregnancy. This sequence joins TRBV4-2 and TRBJ2-7; unclear D gene. CDR3 region: CASSGPRVYEQYF. In DNA form, the CDR3 reads TGTGCCAGCAGTGGTCCTCGGGTTTACGAGCAGTACTTC.